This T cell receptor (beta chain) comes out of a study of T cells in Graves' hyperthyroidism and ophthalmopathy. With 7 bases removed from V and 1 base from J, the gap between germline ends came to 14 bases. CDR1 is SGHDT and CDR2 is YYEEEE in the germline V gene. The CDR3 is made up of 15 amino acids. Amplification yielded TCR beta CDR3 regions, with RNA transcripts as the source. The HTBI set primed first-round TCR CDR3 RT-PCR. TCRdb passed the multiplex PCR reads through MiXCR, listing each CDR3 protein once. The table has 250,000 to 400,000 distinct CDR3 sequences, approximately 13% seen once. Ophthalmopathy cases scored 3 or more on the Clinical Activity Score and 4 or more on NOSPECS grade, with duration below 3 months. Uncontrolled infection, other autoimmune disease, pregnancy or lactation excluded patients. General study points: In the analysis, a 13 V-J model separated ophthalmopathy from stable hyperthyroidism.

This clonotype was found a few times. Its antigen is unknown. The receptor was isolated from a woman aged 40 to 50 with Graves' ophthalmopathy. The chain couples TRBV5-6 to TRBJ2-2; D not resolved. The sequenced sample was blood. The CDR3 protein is CASSRPELNTGELFF. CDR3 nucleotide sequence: TGTGCCAGCTCGCGGCCCGAATTGAACACCGGGGAGCTGTTTTTT.